The 15 T cell receptor beta chains below were found in one sample sequenced in a study of identical twins (dated by TCRdb to the mid-2010s). Libraries came from 5' RACE. TCRdb records Illumina HiSeq 2000 as the sequencer. TCRdb reanalyzed the raw reads on its own, using fastp at Q25 for trimming and MiXCR for clone calling, and kept in-frame beta chains. Rows with one shared CDR3 protein collapse into an entry with the most common genes and DNA. This sample holds about 240,000 distinct CDR3 sequences; 9.5% to 15% were observed only once. Together, the top ten hold 4% to 5% of the sample. The data were also submitted as part of a second study, on yellow fever vaccine responses in identical twins.

The sample taken for sequencing was memory (CD45RO+) T cells sorted from blood. This sample's cell subset or site label indicates: CD45RO+ enriched T cells. These receptor sequences come from a woman under 30 in good health.

This clonotype was observed a few times. The chain has TRBV20-1 and TRBJ1-4, with TRBD1 as a possible D gene (6 bases). The ends were cut back, 7 bases at V and 8 bases at J, with 11 bases in the middle. Germline V gene lookup returns CDR1 DFQATT and CDR2 SNEGSKA (reference sequence). This CDR3 has 11 amino acids. The CDR3 sequence is CSVEGEEKLFF. DNA for the CDR3: TGCAGTGTGGAGGGGGAAGAAAAACTGTTTTTT.

The chain couples TRBV20-1 to TRBJ2-7; the D gene is possibly TRBD1 (5 bases). V lost 6 bases, J lost 1 base, and 10 bases lay in between. CDR3 size: 12 residues. Germline V gives CDR1 DFQATT, CDR2 SNEGSKA (reference sequence). The CDR3 DNA reads as TGCAGTGCGTTAGACAGTTCCTACGAGCAGTACTTC. Amino acid sequence: CSALDSSYEQYF.

The chain is built from TRBV7-9 and TRBJ2-7, with 11 bases aligning to TRBD2. Germline CDR1 SEHNR, CDR2 FQNEAQ (reference sequence). The CDR3 spans 15 residues. The J segment lost 5 bases and the V segment lost 3 bases, leaving 6 bases of the junction unmatched. CDR3 nucleotide sequence: TGTGCCAGCAGCTTCACGGGACTAGCGGTTAACGAGCAGTACTTC. It yields the protein CASSFTGLAVNEQYF.

The chain has TRBV6-1 and TRBJ2-5; D is perhaps TRBD2 (5 bases). V was trimmed by 6 bases and J by 4 bases, leaving 12 bases between them. CDR1 is MNHNS, CDR2 SASEGT, per germline. There are 13 residues in the CDR3. The CDR3: CASRMVGGETQYF. The CDR3 DNA reads TGTGCCAGCAGGATGGTTGGAGGAGAGACCCAGTACTTC.

This clonotype was observed at least ten times. This chain uses TRBV12-3 or TRBV12-4 with TRBJ2-1; maybe TRBD2 (5 bases). V lost 6 bases and J 8 bases, leaving 8 bases between the germline ends. This CDR3 region has 11 residues. This chain's CDR3 is CASSSRDEQFF. CDR3 nucleotides: TGTGCCAGCAGCTCGAGGGATGAGCAGTTCTTC.

This clonotype has only a few counts. The genes are TRBV9 and TRBJ2-7, with 7 positions matching TRBD2. Germline V CDR1 and CDR2: SGDLS, YYNGEE. V lost 3 bases and J lost 6; bases outside the gene matches: 15. There are 16 residues in the CDR3. The CDR3 DNA follows: TGTGCCAGCAGCGCAAGGGGAGGGGCCTCTTCCGGCGAGCAGTACTTC. It is translated as CASSARGGASSGEQYF. The full variable domain, in which reference TRBV9 and TRBJ2-7 provide the parts outside the CDR3, is DSGVTQTPKHLITATGQRVTLRCSPRSGDLSVYWYQQSLDQGLQFLIQYYNGEERAKGNILERFSAQQFPDLHSELNLSSLELGDSALYFCASSARGGASSGEQYFGPGTRLTVT.

This clonotype was detected many times. The J gene is TRBJ1-1, the V gene TRBV20-1; D perhaps matches TRBD1 (6 bases). The V gene's germline CDR1 is DFQATT and CDR2 SNEGSKA (reference sequence). The CDR3 has 12 residues. V shed 6 bases and J shed 6 bases, with 14 bases lying between them. CDR3 bases: TGCAGTGCCACGAGGCCAGGGGCTGAAGCTTTCTTT. Translating gives CSATRPGAEAFF.

This clonotype was counted a few times. This chain uses TRBV7-9 with TRBJ2-5; a weak D match, TRBD1 (6 bases). The CDR3 consists of 15 residues. Trimming left V 1 base short and J 4 bases short, with 13 bases between. CDR1 SEHNR and CDR2 FQNEAQ come from the germline V gene (reference sequence). CDR3 in amino acids: CASSLVSRGLETQYF. CDR3 nucleotides: TGTGCCAGCAGCTTAGTCAGCAGGGGCCTAGAGACCCAGTACTTC.

The chain is built from TRBV5-1 and TRBJ2-6; the D is unclear. CDR1 and CDR2 from the germline V gene are SGHRS and YFSETQ. The CDR3 has 15 residues. Trimming pared 5 bases from V and 0 bases from J, leaving 9 bases between. CDR3 in DNA: TGCGCCAGCAGTGGCACGAGCTCTGGGGCCAACGTCCTGACTTTC. Amino acids: CASSGTSSGANVLTF.

In its sample, this clonotype was seen a few times. This sequence joins TRBV3-1 and TRBJ2-5; no reliable D call. CDR1 and CDR2 (germline): LGHDT, YNNKEL (reference sequence). CDR3 length: 13 amino acids. With 4 bases removed from V and 7 bases from J, the gap between germline ends came to 13 bases. Here the CDR3 reads CASSPVQAWTQYF. The CDR3 DNA reads as TGTGCCAGCAGCCCTGTTCAGGCCTGGACCCAGTACTTC.

This clonotype was seen only a few times. The chain recombines TRBV19 with TRBJ1-1; no clear D. Germline CDR1 is LNHDA and CDR2 is SQIVND (reference sequence). With 7 bases removed from V and 0 bases from J, the gap between germline ends came to 6 bases. This CDR3 contains 12 residues. CDR3 residues: CASTTMNTEAFF. The CDR3 coding sequence is TGTGCCAGTACCACGATGAACACTGAAGCTTTCTTT.

The V gene is TRBV7-8, the J gene TRBJ2-1; D might be TRBD2 (5 bases). The CDR3 sequence is 15 residues long. CDR1 and CDR2 (germline): SGHVS, FQNEAQ. Between the trimmed V and J ends, which lost 4 bases and 7 bases, there was a span of 17 bases. The CDR3 protein is CASSSSGKTANEQFF. The CDR3 nucleotides are TGTGCCAGCAGCTCTTCGGGGAAGACGGCGAATGAGCAGTTCTTC.

This clonotype was seen many times. The chain combines TRBV29-1 with TRBJ1-4, with TRBD1 matching over 9 bases. The germline gives CDR1 SQVTM, CDR2 ANQGSEA. This CDR3 spans 13 amino acids. V shed 6 bases, J shed 7 bases, and the junction held 6 bases outside the gene matches. The CDR3 spells CSVLGQGVEKLFF. The CDR3 DNA follows: TGCAGCGTGCTGGGACAGGGAGTTGAAAAACTGTTTTTT.

This chain connects TRBV4-3 to TRBJ2-1; 8 bases map to TRBD2. From germline, CDR1 is LGHNA and CDR2 YSLEER. The ends lost 0 bases at V and 2 bases at J; junction bases unmatched: 3. The CDR3 runs 16 residues. In DNA form, the CDR3 reads TGCGCCAGCAGCCAAGAACAACTAGCGGCCTACAATGAGCAGTTCTTC. This encodes CASSQEQLAAYNEQFF.

The chain recombines TRBV20-1 with TRBJ1-1, with 7 bases lining up with TRBD1. This CDR3 has 16 residues. Trimming took 5 bases from V and 0 from J; bases not matched to a gene: 12. CDR1 is DFQATT and CDR2 is SNEGSKA in the germline V gene (reference sequence). The CDR3 DNA is TGCAGTGCTTCAGGAGGGAACAGGGGATTGAACACTGAAGCTTTCTTT. It is translated as CSASGGNRGLNTEAFF.